This T cell receptor beta chain was found in a study of shared clonotypes between healthy human individuals. Trimming stripped 2 bases from V and 0 bases from J, with 20 bases between. The V gene's germline CDR1 is MGHDK and CDR2 SYGVNS. The CDR3 contains 18 residues. DNA at 150 to 200 ng, roughly 30,000 T cell genomes, went into sorted-subset replicate PCRs. Repertoires were generated with immunoSEQ multiplex PCR, while TCRdb's copy carries only in-frame clones and drops some. Of 550,000 to 850,000 clones detected, 55% to 80% appear once; the ten largest clones hold more than 1.5%. Turning to this clone: Its cognate antigen is unknown.

Findings and limits, study-wide: Non-shared clonotypes had lower generation probabilities than those shared by all four donors. Naive CD4 clonotypes overlapped across a few donors at approximately 5.3%.

This chain joins TRBV25-1 and TRBJ2-7; D assignment may be TRBD1 or TRBD2 (5 bases each). Sequenced input: memory CD4+ T cells sorted from blood. The subset is: CD45RA-negative fraction. The sequence was collected from a woman in her thirties in good health. The CDR3 nucleotides read TGTGCCAGCAGTGAACAAGGGACCAGACACGCCAACTCCTACGAGCAGTACTTC. Translated, it gives CASSEQGTRHANSYEQYF.